Presented here are 25 T cell receptor beta chains from one specimen sequenced in a study of T cells in Graves' hyperthyroidism and ophthalmopathy. Using RNA transcripts as the source, TCR beta CDR3 regions were amplified. TCR CDR3 regions were first amplified by RT-PCR with HTBI primers. TCRdb re-derived calls from the multiplex PCR reads in MiXCR, one entry per CDR3 protein. Counted here are about 58,000 distinct CDR3 sequences, less than 50% occurring once; the ten biggest clones make up around 12%. The sequenced sample was blood. Receptors originate from a woman in her 30s with Graves' ophthalmopathy.

This clonotype has at least ten counts. The CDR3 bases are TGTGCCAGTAGAGGGACCGCCCCTATGAGCTACACCTTC. Protein: CASRGTAPMSYTF. V gene TRBV19 combines with J gene TRBJ1-2; perhaps TRBD1 as D (5 bases). CDR3 size: 13 residues. The ends were cut back, 6 bases at V and 9 bases at J, with 17 bases in the middle. Germline values: CDR1 LNHDA, CDR2 SQIVND (reference sequence).

This clonotype was observed at least ten times. V usage is TRBV5-6 and J usage is TRBJ1-1; D possibly corresponds to TRBD1 (6 bases). The V gene's germline CDR1 is SGHDT and CDR2 YYEEEE. Trimming removed 4 bases at V and 4 bases at J, with 17 bases between. The CDR3 contains 15 residues. The CDR3 reads CASSLTVVGATEAFF. As DNA, the CDR3 is TGTGCCAGCAGCCTGACGGTGGTGGGGGCCACTGAAGCTTTCTTT. The variable domain in full, with the rest retrieved from reference TRBV5-6 and TRBJ1-1, is DAGVTQSPTHLIKTRGQQVTLRCSPKSGHDTVSWYQQALGQGPQFIFQYYEEEERQRGNFPDRFSGHQFPNYSSELNVNALLLGDSALYLCASSLTVVGATEAFFGQGTRLTVV.

As concerns this clonotype: Because the CDR3 is missing its conserved closing phenylalanine or tryptophan, this is likely a read error. The chain recombines TRBV2 with TRBJ2-3; D may match TRBD1 or TRBD2 (5 bases each). Looked up from germline, CDR1 is SNHLY and CDR2 is FYNNEI. The CDR3 is 12 residues long. Trimming removed 7 bases at V and 8 bases at J, with 13 bases between. CDR3 amino acids: CASTRDPGTQYL. The CDR3, as DNA: TGTGCCAGCACACGGGACCCAGGTACGCAGTATCTT.

The table lists this clonotype with many counts. The chain carries TRBV20-1 and TRBJ2-1, with 10 bases identical to TRBD2. The V segment lost 6 bases and the J segment 6 bases; nucleotides outside the gene matches: 14. The CDR3 runs 16 residues. Germline V CDR1 and CDR2: DFQATT, SNEGSKA (reference sequence). The CDR3 is CSAKALAGEWGNEQFF. CDR3 nucleotide sequence: TGCAGTGCCAAGGCGCTAGCGGGAGAGTGGGGCAATGAGCAGTTCTTC.

The CDR3 DNA sequence: TGTGCCAGTAGTATCATCGGCGATTCACCCCTCCACTTT. This sequence encodes CASSIIGDSPLHF. The V call is TRBV19, the J call TRBJ1-6; D gene unclear. This CDR3 spans 13 amino acids. Per germline, CDR1 LNHDA and CDR2 SQIVND (reference sequence). V was cut by 3 bases and J by 8 bases, with 8 bases left in between.

This clonotype was seen many times. The chain is built from TRBV11-2 and TRBJ2-2, with 10 bases identical to TRBD2. The ends lost 4 bases at V and 7 bases at J; junction bases unmatched: 9. The CDR3 has 16 amino acids. Germline V lookup: CDR1 SGHAT, CDR2 FQNNGV. CDR3 DNA sequence: TGTGCCAGCAGCTACGGAGCGGGAGGGCCTGTCGGGGAGCTGTTTTTT. It yields the protein CASSYGAGGPVGELFF.

The CDR3 region is CASSFTGFRVLGTEAFF. The CDR3 DNA sequence: TGCGCCAGCAGCTTTACAGGATTCAGGGTTTTGGGCACGGAAGCTTTCTTT. J is TRBJ1-1 and V is TRBV5-1; TRBD1 might be the D (5 bases). There are 17 residues in the CDR3. Germline V gives CDR1 SGHRS, CDR2 YFSETQ. V lost 2 bases and J 8 bases, leaving 25 bases between the germline ends. Full variable domain (rest looked up from reference TRBV5-1 and TRBJ1-1): KAGVTQTPRYLIKTRGQQVTLSCSPISGHRSVSWYQQTPGQGLQFLFEYFSETQRNKGNFPGRFSGRQFSNSRSEMNVSTLELGDSALYLCASSFTGFRVLGTEAFFGQGTRLTVV.

Ten or more counts support this clonotype. This chain links TRBV25-1 with TRBJ2-2; no reliable D call. Germline values: CDR1 MGHDK, CDR2 SYGVNS. The CDR3 sequence is 16 residues long. Trimming stripped 2 bases from V and 4 bases from J, with 14 bases between. This CDR3 is CASSEGTSTSTGELFF. In DNA form, the CDR3 reads TGTGCCAGCAGTGAAGGTACGTCAACGAGCACCGGGGAGCTGTTTTTT.

There are many counts of this clonotype. The chain carries TRBV20-1 and TRBJ2-2, with TRBD2 identical over 11 bases. This CDR3 spans 15 amino acids. Germline values: CDR1 DFQATT, CDR2 SNEGSKA (reference sequence). V lost 5 bases, J lost 7 bases, and 9 bases stayed unmatched. The DNA for the CDR3 is TGCAGTGCTCCCCGGCTAGCGGGAGGACACGGGGAGCTGTTTTTT. This encodes CSAPRLAGGHGELFF.

Sample share makes this clonotype medium-sized. The chain is built from TRBV10-3 and TRBJ2-7; D is perhaps TRBD2 (7 bases). The CDR3 is made up of 13 amino acids. Per the germline V gene, CDR1 is ENHRY and CDR2 is SYGVKD. Trimming pared 3 bases from V and 5 bases from J, leaving 11 bases between. CDR3: CAISERGADEQYF. For the CDR3, the DNA is TGTGCCATCAGTGAACGGGGGGCCGACGAGCAGTACTTC.

This clonotype was found many times. The chain employs TRBV2 and TRBJ1-5; no clear D gene. Trimming left V 3 bases short and J 6 bases short, with 12 bases between. This CDR3 spans 14 amino acids. Germline V gives CDR1 SNHLY, CDR2 FYNNEI. The CDR3 DNA reads as TGTGCCAGCAGTGAGATTCTTCGGAGTCAGCCCCAGCATTTT. Translated, it gives CASSEILRSQPQHF.

The CDR3 DNA reads TGTGCCAGCAGCTGGGGGGGTAATGAGCAGTTCTTC. This gives the protein CASSWGGNEQFF. V is TRBV7-3 and J is TRBJ2-1; 7 bases match TRBD2. The V gene end was trimmed by 4 bases and the J gene end by 7 bases; junction bases not matched to a gene: 1. CDR3 length: 12 residues. Germline values: CDR1 SGHTA, CDR2 FQGTGA. Together with reference TRBV7-3 and TRBJ2-1, the CDR3 gives the full variable domain: GAGVSQTPSNKVTEKGKYVELRCDPISGHTALYWYRQSLGQGPEFLIYFQGTGAADDSGLPNDRFFAVRPEGSVSTLKIQRTERGDSAVYLCASSWGGNEQFFGPGTRLTVL.

The chain couples TRBV6-1 to TRBJ2-5; no clear D gene. Trimming took off 3 bases at V and 9 bases at J, with 11 bases between the two ends. The CDR3 contains 12 residues. In germline, CDR1 is MNHNS, CDR2 SASEGT. CDR3 in amino acids: CASSDPFQPQYF. CDR3 coding DNA: TGTGCCAGCAGTGATCCCTTTCAGCCCCAGTACTTC.

Regarding this clonotype: Given a much more abundant clone one base away, this may be a read error. The chain joins TRBV28 to TRBJ1-2, with D hard to call. CDR3 size: 12 residues. CDR1 and CDR2 from the germline V gene are MDHEN and SYDVKM. Trimming pared 3 bases from V and 4 bases from J, leaving 6 bases between. In DNA, the CDR3 is TGTGCCAGCAGTTTCAGCGTCTATGGCTACACCTTC. It encodes CASSFSVYGYTF.

In this sample, this clonotype turned up many times. The chain links TRBV2 to TRBJ1-2, with TRBD1 matching over 9 bases. Germline V CDR1 and CDR2: SNHLY, FYNNEI. J gave up 7 bases and V 5 bases, and 8 bases lay outside the gene matches. This CDR3 contains 14 residues. The CDR3 here is CASSTGQGFRGYTF. The DNA for the CDR3 is TGTGCCAGCAGTACCGGACAGGGGTTTCGTGGCTACACCTTC.

This clonotype counts as medium-sized. The junction and the germline gene differ at one end; a read error may be behind it. The genes are TRBV7-7 and TRBJ2-2, with D perhaps TRBD1 (6 bases). From germline, CDR1 is SSHAT and CDR2 FNYEAQ (reference sequence). There are 13 residues in the CDR3. The CDR3 nucleotides read TGTGCTAGCAGCTGGGGGCAAAACGGGGAGCTGTTTTTT. Encoded protein: CASSWGQNGELFF.

On this clonotype: One end of the junction fails to match germline, which may point to a read error. V gene TRBV7-9 combines with J gene TRBJ2-7; D is ambiguous. CDR3 length: 13 amino acids. Germline-derived CDR1 and CDR2 are SEHNR and FQNEAQ (reference sequence). CDR3 DNA: TGTGCTAGCAGCCCGCAGGTGGGAACCGAGCAGTACTTC. This codes for CASSPQVGTEQYF.

Many counts were recorded for this clonotype. V usage is TRBV7-9 and J usage is TRBJ1-5; D is undetermined. The CDR3 extends over 14 amino acids. V was shortened by 1 base and J by 4 bases, with 8 bases between the two germline ends. CDR1 is SEHNR, CDR2 FQNEAQ, per germline (reference sequence). CDR3 bases: TGTGCCAGCAGCTTAGGGAGCGGTAATCAGCCCCAGCATTTT. Translation: CASSLGSGNQPQHF.

This clonotype was counted a few times. Germline and junction disagree at one end, which may indicate a read error. The chain recombines TRBV15 with TRBJ1-3; D not certain. The germline CDR1 and CDR2 sequences are LNHNV and YYDKDF (reference sequence). The CDR3 consists of 16 residues. The CDR3 coding sequence is TGTGCCACCAGCAGAGATCCTACAAGCTCTGGAAACACCACATATTTT. Its translation is CATSRDPTSSGNTTYF.

The chain employs TRBV6-2 or TRBV6-3 and TRBJ1-1; TRBD1 matches at 9 bases. Trimming cost V 5 bases and J 3 bases; bases outside gene matches: 4. The CDR3 covers 14 residues. Germline lookup yields CDR1 MNHEY and CDR2 SVGEGT. In DNA, the CDR3 is TGTGCCAGCAGTCTACAGGGGGCGGACACTGAAGCTTTCTTT. Protein product: CASSLQGADTEAFF.

This chain uses TRBV10-1 with TRBJ1-6; D may be TRBD1 (5 bases). Trimming removed 6 bases at V and 9 bases at J, with 15 bases between. Germline CDR1 WNHNN, CDR2 SYGVQD (reference sequence). The CDR3 has 14 residues. Written as DNA, the CDR3 is TGCGCCAGCAGCGACGGGGCGGACGGTTCACCCCTCCACTTT. It translates to CASSDGADGSPLHF.

This clonotype was counted many times. This chain links TRBV6-5 with TRBJ2-5, with TRBD2 matching over 10 bases. The CDR3 has 17 amino acids. Germline V CDR1 and CDR2: MNHEY, SVGAGI. Trimming removed 5 bases from V and 0 bases from J; junction bases left unmatched: 9. The CDR3 DNA is TGTGCCAGCAGTGACCCGAGCGGGAGGGCCCACCAAGAGACCCAGTACTTC. Its protein is CASSDPSGRAHQETQYF.

This clonotype was detected many times. The DNA for the CDR3 is TGTGCCAGCACGGGACAGTCTTTGAAGGAAGCTTTCTTT. The encoded protein is CASTGQSLKEAFF. The chain is built from TRBV12-3 or TRBV12-4 and TRBJ1-1; 7 nucleotides agree with TRBD1. The junction had 10 bases not matched to a gene; V was cut back by 7 bases and J by 8 bases. The CDR3 has 13 amino acids.

This clonotype was detected many times. This rearrangement joins TRBV4-2 to TRBJ1-4; 8 nucleotides agree with TRBD1. J lost 8 bases, V lost 0 bases, and 5 bases had no gene match. Germline-derived CDR1 and CDR2 are LGHNA and YNFKEQ. The CDR3 is 15 amino acids. DNA of the CDR3: TGTGCCAGCAGCCAAGATGACCAGGGGGCGGAAAAACTGTTTTTT. It is translated as CASSQDDQGAEKLFF.

The chain combines TRBV2 with TRBJ1-1, with 10 bases lining up with TRBD1. Germline V lookup: CDR1 SNHLY, CDR2 FYNNEI. Trimming cost V 8 bases and J 4 bases; bases outside gene matches: 4. The CDR3 totals 13 residues. This chain's CDR3 is CASLGQGSTEAFF. Written as DNA, the CDR3 is TGTGCCAGCCTGGGACAGGGGAGCACTGAAGCTTTCTTT.